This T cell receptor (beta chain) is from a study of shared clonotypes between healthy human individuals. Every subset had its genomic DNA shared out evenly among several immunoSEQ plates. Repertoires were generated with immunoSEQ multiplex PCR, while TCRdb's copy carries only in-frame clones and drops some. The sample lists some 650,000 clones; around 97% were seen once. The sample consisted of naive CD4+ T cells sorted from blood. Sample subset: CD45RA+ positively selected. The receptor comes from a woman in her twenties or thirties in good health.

CDR3 residues: CASSTGLAGNQETQYF. Here the CDR3 DNA reads TGTGCCAGTAGTACGGGACTAGCGGGCAACCAAGAGACCCAGTACTTC. The rearrangement uses TRBV19 and TRBJ2-5; 12 bases are a match to TRBD2. Germline CDR1 LNHDA, CDR2 SQIVND (reference sequence). This CDR3 spans 16 amino acids. Trimming removed 4 bases from V and 0 bases from J; junction bases left unmatched: 3. Drawing the rest from reference TRBV19 and TRBJ2-5, the complete variable domain is DGGITQSPKYLFRKEGQNVTLSCEQNLNHDAMYWYRQDPGQGLRLIYYSQIVNDFQKGDIAEGYSVSREKKESFPLTVTSAQKNPTAFYLCASSTGLAGNQETQYFGPGTRLLVL.